This TCR beta chain was recovered during a study of PD-L1 blockade in urothelial cancer. Study details: The researchers analyzed blood 3 weeks (second dose) and 6 weeks after treatment start.

Time point noted: pretreatment peripheral blood. The CDR3 totals 14 residues. The germline gives CDR1 SGHTA, CDR2 FQGTGA. V lost 5 bases, J lost 9 bases, and 20 bases lay in between. The protocol was immunoSEQ multiplex PCR, while the TCRdb copy is restricted to in-frame clones and leaves out a portion. The table records about 74,000 clones, about 90% of them present only once. The sample consisted of PBMCs, taken around atezolizumab (anti-PD-L1) treatment. The gene calls are TRBV7-3 and TRBJ2-7; possibly TRBD2 for D (6 bases). This receptor was taken from a man in his 70s with urothelial cancer. CDR3: CASSLSPGASGQYF. Written as DNA, the CDR3 is TGTGCCAGCAGCCTTTCTCCGGGAGCCTCCGGGCAGTACTTC.